What follows is one TCR beta chain and its context. Its antigen is currently unknown. Clones were sequenced by immunoSEQ multiplex PCR, and TCRdb holds only the in-frame ones, with some missing. The repertoire includes approximately 43,000 clones, roughly 85% of them detected once, and 25% to 30% sits in the top ten. The sample belongs to a study of radiation and T cells in renal cell carcinoma. Study-wide results and limits: Top tumor clonotypes rose in blood 2 weeks post-radiation, then contracted.

The time point here: blood 4 weeks post-SBRT, at nephrectomy. Treatment denoted: 15 Gy SBRT to primary tumor, nephrectomy 4 weeks later. This renal cell carcinoma was of the clear cell type. The CDR3 loop spans 15 amino acids. CDR1 is KGHSH and CDR2 is LQKENI in the germline V gene. The germline V and J ends were trimmed by 2 bases and 2 bases, with 12 bases remaining between them. The specimen was blood, collected from a patient whose treatment included radiotherapy and nephrectomy. The chain carries TRBV18 and TRBJ1-2; D is ambiguous. This TCR was recovered from a woman between 70 and 85 years old with renal cell carcinoma. CDR3 DNA: TGTGCCAGCTCACCAGCGGCAGGCAGAAACTATGGCTACACCTTC. This translates into CASSPAAGRNYGYTF.